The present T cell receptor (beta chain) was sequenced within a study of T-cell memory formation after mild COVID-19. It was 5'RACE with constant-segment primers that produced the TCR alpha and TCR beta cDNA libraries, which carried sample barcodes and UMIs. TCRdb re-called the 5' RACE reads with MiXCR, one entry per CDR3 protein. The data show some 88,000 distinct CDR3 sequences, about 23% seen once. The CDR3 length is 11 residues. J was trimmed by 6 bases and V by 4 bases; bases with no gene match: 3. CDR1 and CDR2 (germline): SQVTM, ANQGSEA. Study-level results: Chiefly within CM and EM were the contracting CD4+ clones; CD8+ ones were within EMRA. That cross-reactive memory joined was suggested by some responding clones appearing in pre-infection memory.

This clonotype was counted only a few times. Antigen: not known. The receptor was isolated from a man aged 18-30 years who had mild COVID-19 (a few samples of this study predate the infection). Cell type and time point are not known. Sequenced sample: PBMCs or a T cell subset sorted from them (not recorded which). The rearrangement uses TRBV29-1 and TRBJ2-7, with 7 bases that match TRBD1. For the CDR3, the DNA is TGCAGCGTTGCCACAGGGGCCGAGCAGTACTTC. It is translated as CSVATGAEQYF.